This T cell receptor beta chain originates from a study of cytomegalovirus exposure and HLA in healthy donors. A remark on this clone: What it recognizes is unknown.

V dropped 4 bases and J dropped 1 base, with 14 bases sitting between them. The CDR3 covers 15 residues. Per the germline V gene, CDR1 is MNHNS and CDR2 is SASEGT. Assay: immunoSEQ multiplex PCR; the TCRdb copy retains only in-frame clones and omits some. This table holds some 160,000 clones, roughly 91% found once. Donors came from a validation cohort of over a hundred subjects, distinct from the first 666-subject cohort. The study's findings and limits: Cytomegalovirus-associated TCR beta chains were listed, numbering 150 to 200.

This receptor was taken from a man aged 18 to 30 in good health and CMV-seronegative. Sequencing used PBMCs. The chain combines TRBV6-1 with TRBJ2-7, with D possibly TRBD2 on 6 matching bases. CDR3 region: CASSGSLTRSYEQYV. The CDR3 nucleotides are TGTGCCAGCAGTGGGTCCCTGACTAGATCCTACGAGCAGTACGTC.